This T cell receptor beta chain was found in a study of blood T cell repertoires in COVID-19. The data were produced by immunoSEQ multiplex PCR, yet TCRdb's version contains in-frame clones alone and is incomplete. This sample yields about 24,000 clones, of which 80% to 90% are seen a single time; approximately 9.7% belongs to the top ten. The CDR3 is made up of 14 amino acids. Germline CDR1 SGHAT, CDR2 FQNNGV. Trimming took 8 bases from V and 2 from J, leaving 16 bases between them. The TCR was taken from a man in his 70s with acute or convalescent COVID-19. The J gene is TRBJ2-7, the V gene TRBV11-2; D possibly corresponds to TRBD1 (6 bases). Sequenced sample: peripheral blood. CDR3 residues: CASRRPTGTYEQYF. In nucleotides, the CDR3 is TGTGCCAGCCGACGGCCGACAGGTACCTACGAGCAGTACTTC.